The 9 T cell receptor beta chains listed next were all sequenced from one sample in a study of T cells in Graves' hyperthyroidism and ophthalmopathy (dated by TCRdb to about 2019). The library was obtained by multiplex PCR. Sequencing was performed on an Illumina HiSeq 2000. The TCR beta CDR3 regions were amplified from the RNA transcripts. The TCR CDR3 was subjected to a first round of RT-PCR using the HTBI primer set and the Qiagen OneStep RT-PCR kit. TCRdb's own reprocessing of the public reads used fastp at Q25 and MiXCR and kept productive beta chains. Every distinct CDR3 protein forms one entry, paired with its most common genes and DNA. The sample yields fewer than 600,000 distinct CDR3 sequences; approximately 15% were counted once. 14% of the sample rests with the top ten. Sequencing was done on a sample of blood. These receptors were taken from a woman aged 40 to 50 with Graves' hyperthyroidism.

This clonotype has a count of ten or more. V gene TRBV18 combines with J gene TRBJ1-1; no firm D call. V was clipped by 7 bases and J by 2 bases, with 11 bases between them. This CDR3 has 13 amino acids. Germline assignment: CDR1 KGHSH and CDR2 LQKENI. CDR3 nucleotides: TGTGCCAGCTTCGCGGTAGAAAACACTGAAGCTTTCTTT. This encodes CASFAVENTEAFF. Variable domain in full (rest from reference TRBV18 and TRBJ1-1): NAGVMQNPRHLVRRRGQEARLRCSPMKGHSHVYWYRQLPEEGLKFMVYLQKENIIDESGMPKERFSAEFPKEGPSILRIQQVVRGDSAAYFCASFAVENTEAFFGQGTRLTVV.

This clonotype was seen ten or more times. CDR3 DNA sequence: TGTGCCAGCAGCCCCGACCAGGATCAAGAGACCCAGTACTTC. Its translation is CASSPDQDQETQYF. The chain carries TRBV12-3 or TRBV12-4 and TRBJ2-5; no clear D gene. The ends were cut back, 6 bases at V and 2 bases at J, with 13 bases in the middle. This CDR3 has 14 amino acids.

This clonotype was picked up many times. V gene TRBV12-3 or TRBV12-4 combines with J gene TRBJ2-1, with TRBD2 matching 11 bases. V dropped 6 bases and J dropped 5; count of bases not matched to a gene: 6. The CDR3 covers 15 residues. CDR3 DNA sequence: TGTGCCAGCAGCCCTAGCGGGAGGAAAGACAATGAGCAGTTCTTC. This sequence encodes CASSPSGRKDNEQFF.

At least ten counts were recorded for this clonotype. V gene TRBV5-1 combines with J gene TRBJ2-5; 8 bases match TRBD2. Trimming took 0 bases from V and 4 from J; bases not matched to a gene: 8. The CDR3 covers 16 residues. Germline values: CDR1 SGHRS, CDR2 YFSETQ. CDR3 in amino acids: CASSLGVAGTGETQYF. The CDR3 DNA sequence: TGCGCCAGCAGCTTGGGGGTAGCGGGAACTGGAGAGACCCAGTACTTC.

J is TRBJ1-1 and V is TRBV30, with D perhaps matching TRBD1 (6 bases). Trimming pared 3 bases from V and 1 base from J, leaving 9 bases between. The CDR3 extends over 13 amino acids. Germline lookup yields CDR1 GTSNPN and CDR2 SVGIG (reference sequence). The CDR3 loop is CAWRRQANTEAFF. Written as DNA, the CDR3 is TGTGCCTGGAGACGACAGGCGAACACTGAAGCTTTCTTT.

About this clonotype: This likely comes from a read error, as the CDR3 has no conserved phenylalanine or tryptophan at its end. The gene calls are TRBV30 and TRBJ2-2; TRBD1 might be the D (5 bases). In germline, CDR1 is GTSNPN, CDR2 SVGIG (reference sequence). The CDR3 sequence is 14 residues long. V was pared by 1 base and J by 3 bases, with 9 bases between. The chain's CDR3 is CAWSEGADTGELFS. The CDR3 DNA sequence: TGTGCCTGGAGTGAAGGGGCCGACACCGGGGAGCTGTTTTCT.

This clonotype occurred a few times. This rearrangement joins TRBV19 to TRBJ1-2; D gene ambiguous. The CDR3 sequence is 14 residues long. Germline V gives CDR1 LNHDA, CDR2 SQIVND (reference sequence). Trimming pared 7 bases from V and 7 bases from J, leaving 19 bases between. The CDR3 loop reads CASTTPSSGFGYTF. The CDR3 DNA sequence: TGTGCCAGTACCACTCCGTCCTCCGGGTTTGGCTACACCTTC.

CDR3 coding DNA: TGCGCCAGCAGCTTAAACAGGGAATACACCGGGGAGCTGTTTTTT. Its protein is CASSLNREYTGELFF. The chain recombines TRBV5-1 with TRBJ2-2, with D possibly TRBD1 on 6 matching bases. The V gene lost 2 bases and the J gene lost 3 bases, with 11 bases spanning the gap. The CDR3 loop spans 15 amino acids. CDR1 SGHRS and CDR2 YFSETQ come from the germline V gene.

This clonotype was detected ten times or more. J is TRBJ1-5 and V is TRBV6-1; TRBD1 is a possible D gene (6 bases). V was cut by 6 bases and J by 4 bases, with 22 bases left in between. Germline V CDR1 and CDR2: MNHNS, SASEGT. This CDR3 is 17 amino acids long. CDR3 coding DNA: TGTGCCAGCAGGGCGAGTTGGGGGGGCCTCCAAAATCAGCCCCAGCATTTT. This encodes CASRASWGGLQNQPQHF.